This T cell receptor (beta chain) was identified in a study of response to subunit inactivated influenza vaccine. General observations from the study: The authors offered the suggestion that each seasonal influenza vaccination recruits few new T cells.

In its sample, this clonotype was seen many times. What it recognizes is unknown. TCRdb called the RT-PCR reads again in MiXCR, with one record for every CDR3 protein. The sample has under 800,000 distinct CDR3 sequences, approximately 13% seen once. The source material was PBMCs from blood, sampled 14 to 15 days before vaccination. This receptor was obtained from a man between 45 and 60 years old who received an inactivated influenza vaccine.

The CDR3 DNA reads TGTGCCAGCAGCCCCAGGCGTACAACTAATGAAAAACTGTTTTTT. This gives the protein CASSPRRTTNEKLFF. The chain is built from TRBV7-2 and TRBJ1-4; D is undetermined. The CDR3 runs to 15 residues. CDR1 is SGHTA and CDR2 is FQGNSA in the germline V gene. V was cut by 5 bases and J by 0 bases, with 10 bases left in between. The full variable domain, its missing parts supplied by reference TRBV7-2 and TRBJ1-4, is GAGVSQSPSNKVTEKGKDVELRCDPISGHTALYWYRQSLGQGLEFLIYFQGNSAPDKSGLPSDRFSAERTGGSVSTLTIQRTQQEDSAVYLCASSPRRTTNEKLFFGSGTQLSVL.